Presented here are 31 T cell receptor beta chains from one specimen sequenced in a study of cytomegalovirus exposure and HLA in healthy donors (dated 2017 in TCRdb). To prepare the library, the immunoSEQ multiplex PCR assay was applied. The multiplex PCR relied on a mix of 60 forward primers for TCR Vbeta segments and 13 reverse primers for TCR Jbeta segments. TCRdb mirrors the immuneACCESS table, restricted to in-frame sequences. Some clones are absent from its copies; in checked studies, under half trace to an unresolved V gene, and the reason for the others is unknown. The sample table contains 90,000 to 150,000 clones; only one count was recorded for 75% to 85% of them. The ten largest clones take up approximately 1.8% of the sample. Sequenced input: PBMCs. The receptors originated from a man aged 35 to 55 in good health and CMV-seronegative.

CDR3 sequence reads: CASSQDDGRVYPPTDTQYF. The CDR3 coding sequence is TGCGCCAGCAGCCAAGATGACGGGAGGGTTTACCCCCCGACAGATACGCAGTATTTT. The V call is TRBV4-1, the J call TRBJ2-3, with 8 bases identical to TRBD2. The CDR3 has 19 residues. The V and J ends lost 0 bases and 3 bases, in that order; junction bases with no gene match: 14. Germline V gene sequence: CDR1 MGHRA, CDR2 YSYEKL.

The genes are TRBV9 and TRBJ2-1, with TRBD2 matching 13 bases. The germline V gene encodes CDR1 SGDLS and CDR2 YYNGEE. V lost 4 bases and J lost 2; bases outside the gene matches: 12. The length of the CDR3 is 19 residues. The CDR3 nucleotides are TGTGCCAGCAGCTCTTGGACAGGGACTAGCGGGACTCCCTACAATGAGCAGTTCTTC. Amino acids: CASSSWTGTSGTPYNEQFF. The whole variable domain, remainder taken from reference TRBV9 and TRBJ2-1, is DSGVTQTPKHLITATGQRVTLRCSPRSGDLSVYWYQQSLDQGLQFLIQYYNGEERAKGNILERFSAQQFPDLHSELNLSSLELGDSALYFCASSSWTGTSGTPYNEQFFGPGTRLTVL.

The genes are TRBV2 and TRBJ1-1; the D gene is possibly TRBD1 (5 bases). Trimming cost V 5 bases and J 6 bases, with 10 bases left between them. The CDR3 spans 12 residues. The germline V gene has CDR1 SNHLY and CDR2 FYNNEI. The CDR3 is CASSIQGPEAFF. The CDR3 DNA reads TGTGCCAGCAGTATCCAGGGTCCTGAAGCTTTCTTT.

The chain is built from TRBV7-2 and TRBJ1-5, with D hard to call. This CDR3 spans 16 amino acids. Germline V gene sequence: CDR1 SGHTA, CDR2 FQGNSA. Trimming took off 0 bases at V and 2 bases at J, with 11 bases between the two ends. In DNA, the CDR3 is TGTGCCAGCAGCTTAGCTTCGTGGAGGGGCAATCAGCCCCAGCATTTT. Residues: CASSLASWRGNQPQHF.

This rearrangement joins TRBV9 to TRBJ1-1, with D unclear. The V gene's germline CDR1 is SGDLS and CDR2 YYNGEE. The CDR3 has 13 residues. The V and J ends lost 0 bases and 4 bases respectively, with 7 bases between them. The CDR3 protein is CASSVGGSTEAFF. The CDR3, as DNA: TGTGCCAGCAGCGTAGGAGGGTCCACTGAAGCTTTCTTT. Full variable domain (missing parts from reference TRBV9 and TRBJ1-1): DSGVTQTPKHLITATGQRVTLRCSPRSGDLSVYWYQQSLDQGLQFLIQYYNGEERAKGNILERFSAQQFPDLHSELNLSSLELGDSALYFCASSVGGSTEAFFGQGTRLTVV.

The CDR3 DNA is TGTGCCAGTAGGAGGGATTGGCCCGGGGAGCTGTTTTTT. Translation: CASRRDWPGELFF. The J gene is TRBJ2-2, the V gene TRBV19; D possibly corresponds to TRBD2 (5 bases). The V end lost 6 bases, the J end lost 6 bases, and 11 bases lay between the germline ends. The germline V gene has CDR1 LNHDA and CDR2 SQIVND (reference sequence). CDR3 length: 13 amino acids.

The chain employs TRBV7-2 and TRBJ2-7, with 11 nucleotides matching TRBD1. Germline CDR1 SGHTA, CDR2 FQGNSA. Germline trimming cut 4 bases from V and 4 bases from J; bases unmatched to any gene: 9. CDR3 length: 16 residues. CDR3 sequence: CASSSGPGTGGYEQYF. The CDR3 region has the DNA TGTGCCAGCAGCTCTGGGCCGGGGACAGGGGGATACGAGCAGTACTTC.

The table lists this clone with a few counts. This chain uses TRBV6-6 with TRBJ2-7, with TRBD1 identical over 9 bases. The CDR3 covers 16 residues. Germline V CDR1 and CDR2: MNHNY, SVGAGI (reference sequence). V shed 6 bases, J shed 6 bases, and the junction held 15 bases outside the gene matches. The CDR3 spells CASSLPPGQGVREQYF. The CDR3 DNA reads as TGTGCCAGCAGCCTACCACCGGGACAGGGAGTGCGCGAGCAGTACTTC.

This clone has a handful of counts. The V call is TRBV27, the J call TRBJ2-7, with D perhaps matching TRBD1 (6 bases). CDR1 is MNHEY, CDR2 SMNVEV, per germline (reference sequence). V was trimmed by 1 base and J by 5 bases, leaving 24 bases between them. The CDR3 totals 18 residues. This CDR3 is CASSLFEPGRGNRNEQYF. The CDR3 DNA sequence: TGTGCCAGCAGTTTATTTGAGCCCGGCAGGGGTAATAGGAACGAGCAGTACTTC.

The rearrangement joins TRBV19 to TRBJ2-1, with TRBD2 matching 10 bases. This CDR3 is built from 16 residues. Germline CDR1 and CDR2: LNHDA and SQIVND (reference sequence). V lost 5 bases to trimming and J lost 0 bases; unmatched junction nucleotides: 4. CDR3 protein: CASSWTSGSSYNEQFF. CDR3 nucleotide sequence: TGTGCCAGTAGTTGGACTAGCGGTAGCTCCTACAATGAGCAGTTCTTC.

The rearrangement uses TRBV14 and TRBJ2-3; D is possibly TRBD1 (5 bases). The germline V gene encodes CDR1 SGHDN and CDR2 FVKESK. V lost 1 base and J 0 bases, leaving 14 bases between the germline ends. The CDR3 consists of 17 residues. The CDR3 DNA follows: TGTGCCAGCAGCCAAGTCTCTGGGGCGACTAGCACAGATACGCAGTATTTT. This codes for CASSQVSGATSTDTQYF.

In nucleotides, the CDR3 is TGTGCCAGCAGCGTCTCCGGGACTGTGGCCTACGAGCAGTACTTC. As protein: CASSVSGTVAYEQYF. V usage is TRBV9 and J usage is TRBJ2-7, with a tentative D call TRBD2 (6 bases). CDR1 is SGDLS and CDR2 is YYNGEE in the germline V gene. V was cut by 2 bases and J by 2 bases, with 14 bases left in between. The CDR3 is 15 residues long. The full variable domain, with the rest looked up from reference TRBV9 and TRBJ2-7, is DSGVTQTPKHLITATGQRVTLRCSPRSGDLSVYWYQQSLDQGLQFLIQYYNGEERAKGNILERFSAQQFPDLHSELNLSSLELGDSALYFCASSVSGTVAYEQYFGPGTRLTVT.

The genes are TRBV19 and TRBJ1-5, with 7 bases matching TRBD1. Trimming removed 6 bases from V and 3 bases from J; junction bases left unmatched: 14. The CDR3 covers 17 residues. Germline V gene sequence: CDR1 LNHDA, CDR2 SQIVND (reference sequence). The CDR3 region has the DNA TGTGCCAGTAGAGCCCTCATGCACAGGGGTCCCAATCAGCCCCAGCATTTT. Translation: CASRALMHRGPNQPQHF.

As concerns this clone: A read error may account for a junction end that differs from germline. J is TRBJ2-6 and V is TRBV5-6; perhaps TRBD1 as D (5 bases). Germline values: CDR1 SGHDT, CDR2 YYEEEE. The length of the CDR3 is 14 residues. CDR3 sequence: CASSYSSGANGLTF. In DNA, the CDR3 is TGTGCCAGCAGCTACAGCTCTGGGGCCAACGGCCTGACTTTC.

This chain uses TRBV7-8 with TRBJ2-2, with 10 nucleotides matching TRBD1. Losses at the gene ends were 6 bases for V and 5 bases for J; bases not matched to a gene: 9. Looked up from germline, CDR1 is SGHVS and CDR2 is FQNEAQ. CDR3 length equals 16 residues. The CDR3 DNA reads TGTGCCAGCAGGATCTCCGGGACAGGGGTAACCGGGGAGCTGTTTTTT. The encoded protein is CASRISGTGVTGELFF.

The chain carries TRBV6-5 and TRBJ2-7; D is uncertain. Germline assignment: CDR1 MNHEY and CDR2 SVGAGI. Deletions cut 6 bases from V and 4 bases from J, with 7 bases between. The CDR3 has 11 residues. CDR3 region: CASRHSYEQYF. CDR3 sequence (DNA): TGTGCCAGCAGACATTCTTACGAGCAGTACTTC.

This clone showed up just once. The chain employs TRBV6-1 and TRBJ1-2; maybe TRBD1 (6 bases). This CDR3 has 15 amino acids. In germline, CDR1 is MNHNS, CDR2 SASEGT. Deletions cut 5 bases from V and 0 bases from J, with 13 bases between. CDR3 DNA: TGTGCCAGCAGTTTACAGGGTTCCGCTAACTATGGCTACACCTTC. It is translated as CASSLQGSANYGYTF.

The CDR3 sequence is CAWSVLSGINEQFF. The CDR3 DNA reads as TGTGCCTGGAGTGTACTTAGCGGGATTAACGAGCAGTTCTTC. This chain joins TRBV30 and TRBJ2-1; 8 bases align to TRBD2. The CDR3 loop spans 14 amino acids. Trimming cost V 0 bases and J 10 bases; bases outside gene matches: 8. CDR1 and CDR2 from the germline V gene are GTSNPN and SVGIG (reference sequence).

The V and J genes are TRBV4-2 and TRBJ1-2; TRBD1 aligns across 9 bases. There are 17 residues in the CDR3. Germline V lookup: CDR1 LGHNA, CDR2 YNFKEQ. V dropped 0 bases and J dropped 5; count of bases not matched to a gene: 10. CDR3 DNA: TGTGCCAGCAGCCAAGACGTCCGGGACAGGGTTTGGTATGGCTACACCTTC. Protein product: CASSQDVRDRVWYGYTF.

The rearrangement joins TRBV30 to TRBJ2-3; D is possibly TRBD1 (5 bases). CDR3 length equals 13 residues. Trimming removed 8 bases from V and 0 bases from J, with 12 bases in between. Germline lookup yields CDR1 GTSNPN and CDR2 SVGIG (reference sequence). CDR3 DNA: TGTGCCGTAGGGGTTAGAAGCACAGATACGCAGTATTTT. Translation gives CAVGVRSTDTQYF.

This clone came up a few times. Other nucleotide sequences in the sample specify the same CDR3. V and J are TRBV28 and TRBJ1-1, with a possible D match to TRBD1 (5 bases). The CDR3 is 13 amino acids. V gave up 2 bases and J gave up 5 bases, with 9 bases separating them. Germline V gives CDR1 MDHEN, CDR2 SYDVKM. This CDR3 is CASSLPGNTEAFF. In DNA form, the CDR3 reads TGTGCCAGCAGTTTACCAGGGAATACTGAAGCTTTCTTT.

J is TRBJ2-1 and V is TRBV28, with 8 positions matching TRBD2. The CDR3 has 18 residues. J gave up 7 bases and V 7 bases, and 21 bases lay outside the gene matches. Germline loops: CDR1 MDHEN, CDR2 SYDVKM. The CDR3 is CASTSTSGALQMFNEQFF. The CDR3 coding sequence is TGTGCCAGCACATCCACTAGCGGAGCCTTACAAATGTTTAATGAGCAGTTCTTC.

The chain is built from TRBV28 and TRBJ2-7, with D tentatively TRBD2 (6 bases). CDR1 MDHEN and CDR2 SYDVKM come from the germline V gene. The CDR3 is made up of 15 amino acids. V was shortened by 1 base and J by 3 bases, with 13 bases between the two germline ends. CDR3 sequence: CASSLSTSAYYEQYF. DNA for the CDR3: TGTGCCAGCAGTTTATCGACTAGTGCCTACTACGAGCAGTACTTC.

The chain links TRBV18 to TRBJ1-1; no clear D gene. CDR3 length equals 14 residues. Trimming pared 3 bases from V and 4 bases from J, leaving 12 bases between. The germline gives CDR1 KGHSH, CDR2 LQKENI. The chain's CDR3 is CASSPEAVGTEAFF. In DNA, the CDR3 is TGTGCCAGCTCACCGGAGGCGGTGGGCACTGAAGCTTTCTTT.

The rearrangement uses TRBV7-2 and TRBJ1-2, with 8 bases that match TRBD1. The junction had 8 bases not matched to a gene; V was cut back by 3 bases and J by 8 bases. The CDR3 runs 14 residues. CDR1 and CDR2 from the germline V gene are SGHTA and FQGNSA. Here the CDR3 DNA reads TGTGCCAGCAGCTTTACAGGGGGGAACAACGGCTACACCTTC. It yields the protein CASSFTGGNNGYTF.

Comment on this clone: A read error may account for a junction end that differs from germline. The chain has TRBV2 and TRBJ1-1, with 7 bases fitting TRBD1. Germline V gives CDR1 SNHLY, CDR2 FYNNEI. The CDR3 sequence is 11 residues long. DNA for the CDR3: TGCGCGACAGGGACTTACACTGAAGCTTTCTTT. Encoded protein: CATGTYTEAFF.

The rearrangement uses TRBV5-8 and TRBJ1-2; the D is unclear. The CDR3 spans 15 residues. V dropped 0 bases and J dropped 3 bases, with 12 bases sitting between them. Germline-derived CDR1 and CDR2 are SGHTS and YDEGEE. The CDR3 is CASSLALGFYYGYTF. CDR3 DNA: TGTGCCAGCAGCTTGGCACTCGGGTTCTACTATGGCTACACCTTC.

This chain uses TRBV27 with TRBJ1-5, with 7 positions matching TRBD1. The germline gives CDR1 MNHEY, CDR2 SMNVEV (reference sequence). This CDR3 has 15 residues. J was trimmed by 3 bases and V by 5 bases; bases with no gene match: 7. This CDR3 reads CASSPLDRVNQPQHF. Here the CDR3 DNA reads TGTGCCAGCAGTCCCCTCGACAGGGTCAATCAGCCCCAGCATTTT.

This clone was picked up a small number of times. The chain combines TRBV7-8 with TRBJ2-3; unclear D gene. The CDR3 covers 13 residues. Trimming pared 1 base from V and 1 base from J, leaving 3 bases between. Germline values: CDR1 SGHVS, CDR2 FQNEAQ. The CDR3 nucleotides read TGTGCCAGCAGCTTAGGCGGCACAGATACGCAGTATTTT. Translation: CASSLGGTDTQYF.

The chain recombines TRBV11-3 with TRBJ2-3, with TRBD2 as a possible D gene (7 bases). Germline lookup yields CDR1 SGHNT and CDR2 YENEEA. V was clipped by 5 bases and J by 3 bases, with 15 bases between them. The CDR3 has 15 residues. CDR3 protein: CASSPGGGPTDTQYF. The CDR3 nucleotides read TGTGCCAGCAGCCCTGGCGGGGGCCCTACAGATACGCAGTATTTT.

The chain recombines TRBV10-3 with TRBJ1-1; D is perhaps TRBD1 (6 bases). The CDR3 has 15 residues. Germline values: CDR1 ENHRY, CDR2 SYGVKD. V gave up 0 bases and J gave up 5 bases, with 13 bases separating them. CDR3: CAISESRDTVTEAFF. DNA for the CDR3: TGTGCCATCAGTGAGTCCAGGGACACGGTGACTGAAGCTTTCTTT.